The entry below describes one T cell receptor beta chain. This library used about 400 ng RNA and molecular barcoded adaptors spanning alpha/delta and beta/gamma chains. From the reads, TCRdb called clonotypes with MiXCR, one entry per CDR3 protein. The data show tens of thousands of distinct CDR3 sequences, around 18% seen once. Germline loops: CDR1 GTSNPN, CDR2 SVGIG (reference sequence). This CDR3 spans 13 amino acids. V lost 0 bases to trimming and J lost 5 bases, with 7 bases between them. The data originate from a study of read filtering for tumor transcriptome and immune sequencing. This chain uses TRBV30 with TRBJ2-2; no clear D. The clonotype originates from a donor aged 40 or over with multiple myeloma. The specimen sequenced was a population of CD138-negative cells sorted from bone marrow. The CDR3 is CAWSVPETGELFF. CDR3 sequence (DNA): TGTGCCTGGAGTGTACCGGAAACCGGGGAGCTGTTTTTT.